Detailed here is one TCR beta chain. Antigen unknown. The source of the sample is a study of T cells in localized non-small cell lung cancer. The study, taken as a whole, reports: Adjacent lung had a median about 60 of the 100 largest tumor clones.

This CDR3 has 11 amino acids. The V gene lost 6 bases and the J gene lost 7 bases, with 9 bases spanning the gap. Measured with immunoSEQ multiplex PCR; TCRdb has only the in-frame clones, and not every one. The repertoire holds 2,000 to 2,500 clones, under 25% seen once, with about 9.2% in the top ten. The TCR originated in a female donor older than 55 with stage II lung adenocarcinoma. The chain couples TRBV6-7 to TRBJ1-2, with D tentatively TRBD1 (5 bases). TRBV6-7 is recorded as an ORF, its role being uncertain. Specimen: lung tumor tissue, collected before any cancer treatment. The CDR3 loop reads CASRDKLGYTF. The CDR3 DNA sequence: TGTGCCAGCAGGGACAAGCTTGGCTACACCTTC.